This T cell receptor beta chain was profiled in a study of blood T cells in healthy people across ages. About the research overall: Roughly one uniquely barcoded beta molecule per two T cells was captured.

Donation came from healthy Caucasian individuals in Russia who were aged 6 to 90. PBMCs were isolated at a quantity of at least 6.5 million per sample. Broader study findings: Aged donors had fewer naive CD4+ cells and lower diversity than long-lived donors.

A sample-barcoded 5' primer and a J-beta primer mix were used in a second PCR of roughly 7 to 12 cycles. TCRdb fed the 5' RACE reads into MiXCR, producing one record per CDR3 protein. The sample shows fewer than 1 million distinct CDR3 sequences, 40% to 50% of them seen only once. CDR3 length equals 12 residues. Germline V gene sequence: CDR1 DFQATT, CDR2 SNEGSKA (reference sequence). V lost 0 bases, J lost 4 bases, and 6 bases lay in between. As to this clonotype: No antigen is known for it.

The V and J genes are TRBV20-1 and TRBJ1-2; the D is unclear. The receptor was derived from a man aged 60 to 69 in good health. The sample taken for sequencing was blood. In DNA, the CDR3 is TGCAGTGCTAGAGATGGAGTCTATGGCTACACCTTC. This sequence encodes CSARDGVYGYTF.